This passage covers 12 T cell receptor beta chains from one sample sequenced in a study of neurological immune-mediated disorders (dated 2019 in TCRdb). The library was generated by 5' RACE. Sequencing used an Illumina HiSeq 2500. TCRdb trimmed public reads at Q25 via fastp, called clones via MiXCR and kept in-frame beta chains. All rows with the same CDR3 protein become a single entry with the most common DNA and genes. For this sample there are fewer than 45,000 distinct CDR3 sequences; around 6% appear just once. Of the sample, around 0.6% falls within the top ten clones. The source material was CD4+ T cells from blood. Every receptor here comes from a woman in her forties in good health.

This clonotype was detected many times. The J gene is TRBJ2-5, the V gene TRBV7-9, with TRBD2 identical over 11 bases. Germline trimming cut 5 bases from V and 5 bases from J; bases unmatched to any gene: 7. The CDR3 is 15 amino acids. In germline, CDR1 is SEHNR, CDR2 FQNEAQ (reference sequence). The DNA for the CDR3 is TGTGCCAGCAGCCAAGCGACTAGCGGGATTGAGACCCAGTACTTC. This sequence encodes CASSQATSGIETQYF.

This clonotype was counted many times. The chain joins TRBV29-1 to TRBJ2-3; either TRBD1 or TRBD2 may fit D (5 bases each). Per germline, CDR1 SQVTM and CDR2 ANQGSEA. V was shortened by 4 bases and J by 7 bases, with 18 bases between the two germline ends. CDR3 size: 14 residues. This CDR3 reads CSVGGRASPNTQYF. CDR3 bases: TGCAGCGTTGGGGGACGCGCCTCTCCGAATACGCAGTATTTT.

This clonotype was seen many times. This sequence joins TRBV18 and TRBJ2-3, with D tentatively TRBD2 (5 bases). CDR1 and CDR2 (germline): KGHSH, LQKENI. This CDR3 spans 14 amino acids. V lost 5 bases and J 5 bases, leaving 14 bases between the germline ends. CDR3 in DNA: TGTGCCAGCTCATTTGATACAGCGGAAGATACGCAGTATTTT. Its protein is CASSFDTAEDTQYF. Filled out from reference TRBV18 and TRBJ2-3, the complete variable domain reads NAGVMQNPRHLVRRRGQEARLRCSPMKGHSHVYWYRQLPEEGLKFMVYLQKENIIDESGMPKERFSAEFPKEGPSILRIQQVVRGDSAAYFCASSFDTAEDTQYFGPGTRLTVL.

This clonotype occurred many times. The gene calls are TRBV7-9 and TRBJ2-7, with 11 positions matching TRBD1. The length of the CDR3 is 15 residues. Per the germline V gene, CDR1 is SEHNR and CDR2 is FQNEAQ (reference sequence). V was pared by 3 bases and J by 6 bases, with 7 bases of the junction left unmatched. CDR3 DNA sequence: TGTGCCAGCAGCTTCGCCGGGACAGGGGGAACCGAGCAGTACTTC. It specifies CASSFAGTGGTEQYF.

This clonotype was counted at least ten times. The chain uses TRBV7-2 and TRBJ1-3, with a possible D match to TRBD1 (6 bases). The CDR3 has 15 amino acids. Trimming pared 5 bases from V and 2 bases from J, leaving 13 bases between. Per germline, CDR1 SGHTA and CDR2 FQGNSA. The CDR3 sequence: CASSLGAHTGNTIYF. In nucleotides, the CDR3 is TGTGCCAGCAGCCTGGGGGCACACACTGGAAACACCATATATTTT.

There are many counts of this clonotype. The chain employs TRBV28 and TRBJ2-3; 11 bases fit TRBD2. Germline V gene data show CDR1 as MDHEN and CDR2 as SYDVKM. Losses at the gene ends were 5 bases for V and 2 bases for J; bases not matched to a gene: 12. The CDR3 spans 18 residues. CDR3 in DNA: TGTGCCAGCAGTGATGGGACTAGCGGTTTGCGAATCACAGATACGCAGTATTTT. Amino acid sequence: CASSDGTSGLRITDTQYF.

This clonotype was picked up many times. The CDR3 here is CASSLVGTSGNNEQFF. In DNA form, the CDR3 reads TGTGCCAGCAGCTTAGTGGGGACTAGCGGGAACAATGAGCAGTTCTTC. The chain uses TRBV7-2 and TRBJ2-1, with TRBD2 matching 13 bases. The CDR3 has 16 residues. V dropped 1 base and J dropped 5; count of bases not matched to a gene: 2. Germline CDR1 and CDR2: SGHTA and FQGNSA.

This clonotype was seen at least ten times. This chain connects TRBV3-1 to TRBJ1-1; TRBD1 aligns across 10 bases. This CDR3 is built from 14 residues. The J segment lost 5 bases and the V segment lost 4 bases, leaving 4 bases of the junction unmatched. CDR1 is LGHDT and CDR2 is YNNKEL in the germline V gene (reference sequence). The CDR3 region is CASSPGTGETEAFF. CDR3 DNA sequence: TGTGCCAGCAGCCCGGGGACAGGGGAAACTGAAGCTTTCTTT. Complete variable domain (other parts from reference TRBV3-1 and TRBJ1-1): DTAVSQTPKYLVTQMGNDKSIKCEQNLGHDTMYWYKQDSKKFLKIMFSYNNKELIINETVPNRFSPKSPDKAHLNLHINSLELGDSAVYFCASSPGTGETEAFFGQGTRLTVV.

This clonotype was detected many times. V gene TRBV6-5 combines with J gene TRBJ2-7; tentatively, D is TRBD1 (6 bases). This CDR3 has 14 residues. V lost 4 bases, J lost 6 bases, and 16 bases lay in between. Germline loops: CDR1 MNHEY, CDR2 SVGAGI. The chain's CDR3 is CASSSLDPGVEQYF. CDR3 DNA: TGTGCCAGCAGTTCGCTAGACCCAGGGGTCGAGCAGTACTTC.

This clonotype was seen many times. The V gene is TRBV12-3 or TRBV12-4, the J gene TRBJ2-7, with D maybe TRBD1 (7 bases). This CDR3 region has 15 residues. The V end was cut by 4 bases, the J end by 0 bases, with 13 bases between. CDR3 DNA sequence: TGTGCCAGCAGTTACCCGGGGGACAGCTCCTACGAGCAGTACTTC. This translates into CASSYPGDSSYEQYF.

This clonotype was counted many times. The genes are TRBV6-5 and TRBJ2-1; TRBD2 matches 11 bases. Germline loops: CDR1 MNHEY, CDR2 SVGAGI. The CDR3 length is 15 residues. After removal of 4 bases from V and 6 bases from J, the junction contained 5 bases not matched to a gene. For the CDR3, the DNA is TGTGCCAGCAGTTTACTAGCGGGAGTACGCAATGAGCAGTTCTTC. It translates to CASSLLAGVRNEQFF.

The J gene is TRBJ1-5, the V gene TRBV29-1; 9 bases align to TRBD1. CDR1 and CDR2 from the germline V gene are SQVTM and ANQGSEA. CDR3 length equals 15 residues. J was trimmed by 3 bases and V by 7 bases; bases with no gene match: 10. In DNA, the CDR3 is TGCAGCGCTATATTACAGGGGGCTTCCAATCAGCCCCAGCATTTT. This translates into CSAILQGASNQPQHF.